The 22 T cell receptor beta chains below all came from one sample that was sequenced in a study of T-cell memory formation after mild COVID-19. TCRdb called the 5' RACE reads again in MiXCR, with one record for every CDR3 protein. Among 280,000 or so distinct CDR3 sequences listed, roughly 8.2% were seen once. Source material: PBMCs or a T cell subset sorted from them (not recorded which). The receptors derive from a man aged 18 to 35 who had mild COVID-19 (a few samples of this study predate the infection). Cell type and time point are not known.

The gene calls are TRBV30 and TRBJ2-5; maybe TRBD2 (6 bases). This CDR3 has 14 amino acids. With 0 bases removed from V and 5 bases from J, the gap between germline ends came to 13 bases. Germline V CDR1 and CDR2: GTSNPN, SVGIG (reference sequence). The CDR3 region has the DNA TGTGCCTGGAGTGTACGGCGGGGCCGGGAGACCCAGTACTTC. It translates to CAWSVRRGRETQYF.

This clonotype appeared a few times. The gene calls are TRBV24-1 and TRBJ1-5; no clear D gene. V lost 4 bases and J lost 6, with 12 bases in between. Germline V gives CDR1 KGHDR, CDR2 SFDVKD. This CDR3 has 14 residues. The CDR3 DNA reads TGTGCCACCAGTGACCCCGTGAGCGGTCAGCCCCAGCATTTT. Translation: CATSDPVSGQPQHF.

This clonotype has just a few counts. The CDR3 DNA sequence: TGCAGTGCTATTGGGACAGGGTATTCCAATGAGCAGTTCTTC. This codes for CSAIGTGYSNEQFF. V and J are TRBV20-1 and TRBJ2-1; 9 bases match TRBD1. The ends lost 4 bases at V and 6 bases at J; junction bases unmatched: 7. CDR1 is DFQATT and CDR2 is SNEGSKA in the germline V gene (reference sequence). The CDR3 is 14 amino acids.

V gene TRBV6-6 combines with J gene TRBJ1-5; D is uncertain. This CDR3 has 14 residues. Germline V gene data show CDR1 as MNHNY and CDR2 as SVGAGI (reference sequence). Trimming removed 6 bases from V and 1 base from J, with 10 bases in between. DNA of the CDR3: TGTGCCAGCAGGGAAGGTGTAAGCAATCAGCCCCAGCATTTT. It codes for CASREGVSNQPQHF.

This clonotype was observed at least ten times. This chain uses TRBV4-3 with TRBJ2-5; D perhaps matches TRBD1 (7 bases). V gave up 1 base and J gave up 4 bases, with 13 bases separating them. The CDR3 loop spans 15 amino acids. In germline, CDR1 is LGHNA, CDR2 YSLEER. The CDR3 nucleotides read TGCGCCAGCAGCCAAGTTGGGCAGGGGGGAGAGACCCAGTACTTC. It specifies CASSQVGQGGETQYF.

V is TRBV5-6 and J is TRBJ2-2; D is undetermined. Deletions cut 5 bases from V and 8 bases from J, with 10 bases between. Germline V gene lookup returns CDR1 SGHDT and CDR2 YYEEEE. The CDR3 is made up of 12 amino acids. As DNA, the CDR3 is TGTGCCAGCAGTTATCTGGGGGGGGAGCTGTTTTTT. It translates to CASSYLGGELFF.

This clonotype was recorded many times. This rearrangement joins TRBV5-1 to TRBJ2-1, with D possibly being TRBD1 (6 bases). V was pared by 4 bases and J by 8 bases, with 16 bases between. Looked up from germline, CDR1 is SGHRS and CDR2 is YFSETQ. The CDR3 has 14 residues. The CDR3, as DNA: TGCGCCAGCAGCGCGGACAGCCTACGGGATGAGCAGTTCTTC. Its protein is CASSADSLRDEQFF.

This clonotype was counted at least ten times. This chain links TRBV20-1 with TRBJ1-5; D remains unclear. The germline V and J ends were trimmed by 0 bases and 4 bases, with 10 bases remaining between them. Germline V gives CDR1 DFQATT, CDR2 SNEGSKA (reference sequence). This CDR3 is 14 amino acids long. CDR3 in DNA: TGCAGTGCTAGAGATTTGCCGGGTAATCAGCCCCAGCATTTT. Its translation is CSARDLPGNQPQHF.

At least ten counts were recorded for this clonotype. The gene calls are TRBV6-5 and TRBJ2-2; no firm D call. This CDR3 has 13 amino acids. The germline V gene has CDR1 MNHEY and CDR2 SVGAGI. V lost 0 bases and J 6 bases, leaving 5 bases between the germline ends. CDR3 DNA sequence: TGTGCCAGCAGTTACTCCCGGCCCGGGGAGCTGTTTTTT. This sequence encodes CASSYSRPGELFF.

This clonotype was detected only a few times. The rearrangement links TRBV5-1 to TRBJ1-3; D perhaps matches TRBD1 (5 bases). The germline gives CDR1 SGHRS, CDR2 YFSETQ. The length of the CDR3 is 16 residues. The V gene lost 4 bases and the J gene lost 0 bases, with 14 bases spanning the gap. The CDR3 DNA is TGCGCCAGCAGCGAGGCAGGACACAGCTCTGGAAACACCATATATTTT. This gives the protein CASSEAGHSSGNTIYF.

This clonotype was recorded many times. This sequence joins TRBV4-1 and TRBJ1-1, with D hard to call. The germline V gene has CDR1 MGHRA and CDR2 YSYEKL. The CDR3 covers 13 residues. Trimming removed 3 bases at V and 8 bases at J, with 13 bases between. This CDR3 reads CASSHRLEVEAFF. The CDR3 DNA is TGCGCCAGCAGCCACCGATTGGAGGTCGAAGCTTTCTTT.

This clonotype was picked up many times. The gene calls are TRBV3-1 and TRBJ2-1; 9 bases line up with TRBD1. The CDR3 spans 15 residues. V lost 2 bases, J lost 5 bases, and 4 bases stayed unmatched. From germline, CDR1 is LGHDT and CDR2 YNNKEL (reference sequence). The CDR3 region has the DNA TGTGCCAGCAGCCAACGGACAGGGGATAACAATGAGCAGTTCTTC. It encodes CASSQRTGDNNEQFF.

This clonotype was seen at least ten times. The rearrangement uses TRBV28 and TRBJ2-7; D tentatively fits TRBD1 or TRBD2 (7 bases each). Germline V gives CDR1 MDHEN, CDR2 SYDVKM. V lost 6 bases and J lost 0, with 18 bases in between. CDR3 length: 16 residues. The CDR3 DNA reads as TGTGCCAGCAGACCCAGCGGGACAGCGATCTCCTACGAGCAGTACGTC. This gives the protein CASRPSGTAISYEQYV.

The sample holds many counts of this clonotype. The V gene is TRBV12-3 or TRBV12-4, the J gene TRBJ2-5; no definite D call. V was trimmed by 6 bases and J by 5 bases, leaving 10 bases between them. The CDR3 spans 12 residues. In DNA form, the CDR3 reads TGTGCCAGCAGGGGTAGTGAGGAGACCCAGTACTTC. It translates to CASRGSEETQYF.

This clonotype showed up just a few times. The chain has TRBV7-9 and TRBJ2-3; no definite D call. From germline, CDR1 is SEHNR and CDR2 FQNEAQ (reference sequence). Trimming removed 0 bases at V and 0 bases at J, with 4 bases between. The CDR3 is 14 residues long. CDR3 residues: CASSLALSTDTQYF. The CDR3 bases are TGTGCCAGCAGCTTAGCTCTTAGCACAGATACGCAGTATTTT.

This clonotype was seen more than once but under ten times. The chain recombines TRBV6-2 or TRBV6-3 with TRBJ2-1, with no clear D. The CDR3 extends over 12 amino acids. Germline CDR1 and CDR2: MNHEY and SVGEGT. The ends were cut back, 8 bases at V and 7 bases at J, with 12 bases in the middle. The chain's CDR3 is CASGPGGNEQFF. CDR3 DNA: TGTGCCAGCGGTCCAGGTGGGAATGAGCAGTTCTTC.

This clonotype was counted at least ten times. The gene calls are TRBV6-2 or TRBV6-3 and TRBJ2-7; D gene ambiguous. The CDR3 extends over 16 amino acids. The V end was cut by 2 bases, the J end by 3 bases, with 17 bases between. Germline loops: CDR1 MNHEY, CDR2 SVGEGT. The CDR3 DNA reads TGTGCCAGCAGTTACATAAAGGACGGCGGCTACTACGAGCAGTACGTC. This encodes CASSYIKDGGYYEQYV.

This clonotype was counted a few times. CDR3 residues: CAWHRDRATTLHF. In DNA form, the CDR3 reads TGTGCCTGGCACCGGGACAGGGCAACGACCCTCCACTTT. The rearrangement uses TRBV30 and TRBJ1-6; the match to TRBD1 covers 9 bases. V gave up 5 bases and J gave up 14 bases; unmatched junction bases: 10. Germline CDR1 GTSNPN, CDR2 SVGIG (reference sequence). This CDR3 is 13 amino acids long.

The gene calls are TRBV10-3 and TRBJ2-5; D remains unclear. The germline gives CDR1 ENHRY, CDR2 SYGVKD. V was shortened by 6 bases and J by 3 bases, with 11 bases between the two germline ends. The CDR3 is 13 amino acids. The CDR3, as DNA: TGTGCCATCAGGAGACCCCTAGAAGAGACCCAGTACTTC. It translates to CAIRRPLEETQYF.

This clonotype has only a few counts. This chain connects TRBV7-8 to TRBJ2-3; TRBD2 matches 13 bases. This CDR3 is 17 amino acids long. The V gene's germline CDR1 is SGHVS and CDR2 FQNEAQ. Trimming cost V 1 base and J 1 base; bases outside gene matches: 2. This CDR3 is CASSLGGLAGRTDTQYF. The CDR3 nucleotides read TGTGCCAGCAGCTTAGGGGGACTAGCGGGACGCACAGATACGCAGTATTTT.

There are a few counts of this clonotype. The rearrangement uses TRBV12-3 or TRBV12-4 and TRBJ2-3; unclear D gene. The CDR3 totals 14 residues. Trimming stripped 6 bases from V and 3 bases from J, with 13 bases between. CDR3 in amino acids: CASRGGVGTDTQYF. Here the CDR3 DNA reads TGTGCCAGCAGAGGTGGGGTGGGGACAGATACGCAGTATTTT.

This chain connects TRBV6-5 to TRBJ1-1; a weak D match, TRBD1 (5 bases). The CDR3 runs 15 residues. The germline CDR1 and CDR2 sequences are MNHEY and SVGAGI. The V end was cut by 0 bases, the J end by 10 bases, with 18 bases between. Here the CDR3 DNA reads TGTGCCAGCAGTTACTCGATCGGGGCGGCGGACGGAGCTTTCTTT. It encodes CASSYSIGAADGAFF.